A selection of T cell receptor beta chains follows, all from one sample in a study of shared clonotypes between healthy human individuals. Assay used: immunoSEQ multiplex PCR; TCRdb lists only in-frame clones, some missing. The sample has about 1.1 million clones, about four fifths seen once. Source material: memory CD4+ T cells from PBMCs. The receptor source for this set is a man aged 18 to 30 in good health. Some clones in this sample may be carry-over from other donors' samples. The CDR3 runs from the conserved cysteine through the conserved F or W. D genes are given only for firm matches. The listing skips clone size in some rows; elsewhere it reads once, few, many or a size class.

j_gene | abundance | v_gene | d_gene | CDR3aa | CDR3nt
TRBJ2-7 | - | TRBV6-1 | TRBD1 | CASRRQGAGEQYF | TGTGCCAGCAGGAGACAGGGGGCGGGCGAGCAGTACTTC
TRBJ2-7 | many | TRBV27 | - | CASSLWGLGEQYF | TGTGCCAGCAGTTTGTGGGGGTTGGGCGAGCAGTACTTC
TRBJ2-5 | - | TRBV19 | TRBD1 | CASSFLPTGLQETQYF | TGTGCCAGTAGTTTTCTCCCGACAGGGCTCCAAGAGACCCAGTACTTC
TRBJ2-5 | - | TRBV9 | - | CASSGGPHFWATGETQYF | TGTGCCAGCAGCGGAGGCCCCCACTTCTGGGCCACCGGGGAGACCCAGTACTTC
TRBJ2-7 | - | TRBV6-6 | TRBD2 | CASRNVVTSSNEQYF | TGTGCCAGCAGGAACGTTGTGACTAGCAGTAACGAGCAGTACTTC
TRBJ1-5 | - | TRBV7-2 | TRBD1 | CASRAGGAGQPQHF | TGTGCCAGCAGGGCAGGGGGCGCGGGTCAGCCCCAGCATTTT
TRBJ2-2 | - | TRBV29-1 | - | CSVQVQTNTGELFF | TGCAGCGTCCAAGTCCAAACGAACACCGGGGAGCTGTTTTTT
TRBJ2-2 | few | TRBV21-1 | - | CASSKDYVPSPEELFF | TGTGCCAGCAGCAAAGACTATGTACCTTCACCGGAGGAGCTGTTTTTT
TRBJ2-7 | - | TRBV27 | TRBD1 | CASSPAPGQGHYEQYF | TGTGCCAGCAGCCCAGCCCCGGGACAGGGTCATTACGAGCAGTACTTC
TRBJ1-1 | - | TRBV2 | - | CASRPDPRGTEAFF | TGTGCCAGCAGGCCAGACCCGCGGGGCACTGAAGCTTTCTTT
TRBJ2-5 | - | TRBV28 | - | CASSFPWSGETQYF | TGTGCCAGCAGTTTTCCGTGGTCGGGGGAGACCCAGTACTTC
TRBJ2-3 | - | TRBV4-2 | - | CASSQGPVADTQYF | TGTGCCAGCAGCCAAGGCCCCGTGGCAGATACGCAGTATTTT
TRBJ2-1 | - | TRBV2 | TRBD2 | CASGRLAGEGNEQFF | TGTGCCAGCGGGAGACTAGCGGGCGAAGGGAATGAGCAGTTCTTC
TRBJ2-2 | once | TRBV5-6 | TRBD2 | CASREGLGPTGELFF | TGTGCCAGCAGAGAGGGACTAGGCCCCACCGGGGAGCTGTTTTTT
TRBJ2-5 | - | TRBV18 | - | CASSLREETQYF | TGTGCCAGCTCACTCAGGGAAGAGACCCAGTACTTC
TRBJ2-5 | - | TRBV5-1 | TRBD2 | CASSLATSGKETQYF | TGCGCCAGCAGCTTGGCTACTAGCGGGAAGGAGACCCAGTACTTC
TRBJ1-1 | - | TRBV9 | - | CASSVEPQENTEAFF | TGTGCCAGCAGCGTAGAGCCTCAGGAAAACACTGAAGCTTTCTTT
TRBJ2-7 | - | TRBV5-6 | - | CASSAGQSYEQYF | TGTGCCAGCAGCGCCGGACAATCCTACGAGCAGTACTTC
TRBJ1-6 | - | TRBV6-1 | - | CASSAPDTPGAPLHF | TGTGCCAGCAGCGCACCGGATACCCCTGGGGCACCCCTCCACTTT
TRBJ1-5 | - | TRBV7-8 | TRBD1 | CASSLVGQGVQPQHF | TGTGCCAGCAGCTTAGTGGGACAGGGTGTTCAGCCCCAGCATTTT
TRBJ2-1 | - | TRBV4-3 | TRBD2 | CASSQGVTSGHNEQFF | TGCGCCAGCAGCCAAGGGGTGACTAGCGGACACAATGAGCAGTTCTTC
TRBJ2-7 | - | TRBV29-1 | - | CSVEAGGGEQYF | TGCAGCGTTGAAGCAGGTGGGGGAGAGCAGTACTTC
TRBJ1-1 | - | TRBV5-5 | - | CASSFGGKTEAFF | TGTGCCAGCAGCTTCGGGGGCAAGACTGAAGCTTTCTTT
TRBJ1-1 | few | TRBV30 | - | CAWSDAGAEAFF | TGTGCCTGGAGTGATGCTGGGGCTGAAGCTTTCTTT
TRBJ2-7 | - | TRBV28 | TRBD2 | CASSFRGVYEQYF | TGTGCCAGCAGTTTTCGGGGGGTCTACGAGCAGTACTTC
TRBJ2-1 | - | TRBV5-3 | - | CARSADTYNEQFF | TGTGCCAGAAGCGCGGACACTTACAATGAGCAGTTCTTC